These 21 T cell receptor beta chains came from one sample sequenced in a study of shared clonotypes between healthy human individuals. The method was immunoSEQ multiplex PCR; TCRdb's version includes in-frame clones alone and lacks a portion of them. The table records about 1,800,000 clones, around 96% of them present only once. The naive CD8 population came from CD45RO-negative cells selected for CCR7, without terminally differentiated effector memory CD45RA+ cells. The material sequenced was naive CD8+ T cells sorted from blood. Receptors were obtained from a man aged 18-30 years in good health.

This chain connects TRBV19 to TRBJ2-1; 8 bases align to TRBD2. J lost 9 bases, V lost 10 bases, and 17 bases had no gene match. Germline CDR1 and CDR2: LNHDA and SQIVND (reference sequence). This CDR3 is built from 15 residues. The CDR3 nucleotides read TGTGCCACCACGGGAGGGCCGGGCTCTATCTTTGAGCAGTTCTTC. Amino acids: CATTGGPGSIFEQFF.

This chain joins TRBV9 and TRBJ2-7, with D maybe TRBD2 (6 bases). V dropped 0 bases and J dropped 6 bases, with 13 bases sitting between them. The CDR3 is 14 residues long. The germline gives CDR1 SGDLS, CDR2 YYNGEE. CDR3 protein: CASSVGLESVEQYF. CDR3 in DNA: TGTGCCAGCAGCGTAGGACTAGAAAGTGTCGAGCAGTACTTC.

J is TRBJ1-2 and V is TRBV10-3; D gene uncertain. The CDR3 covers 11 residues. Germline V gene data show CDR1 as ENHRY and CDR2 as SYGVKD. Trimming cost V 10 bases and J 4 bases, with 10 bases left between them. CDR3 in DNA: TGTGCCACATTGGGGTCCTATGGCTACACCTTC. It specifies CATLGSYGYTF.

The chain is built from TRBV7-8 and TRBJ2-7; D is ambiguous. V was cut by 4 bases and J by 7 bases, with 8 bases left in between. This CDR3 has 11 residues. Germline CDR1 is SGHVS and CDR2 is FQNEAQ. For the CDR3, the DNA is TGTGCCAGCAGCTCGAACTTAGAGCAGTACTTC. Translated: CASSSNLEQYF.

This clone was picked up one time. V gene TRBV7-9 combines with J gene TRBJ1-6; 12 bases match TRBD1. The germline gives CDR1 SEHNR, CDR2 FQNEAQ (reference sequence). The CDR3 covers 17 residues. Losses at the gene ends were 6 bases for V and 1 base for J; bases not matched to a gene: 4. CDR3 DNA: TGTGCCAGCAGGGGGACAGGGGGCGAATCCTATAATTCACCCCTCCACTTT. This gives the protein CASRGTGGESYNSPLHF.

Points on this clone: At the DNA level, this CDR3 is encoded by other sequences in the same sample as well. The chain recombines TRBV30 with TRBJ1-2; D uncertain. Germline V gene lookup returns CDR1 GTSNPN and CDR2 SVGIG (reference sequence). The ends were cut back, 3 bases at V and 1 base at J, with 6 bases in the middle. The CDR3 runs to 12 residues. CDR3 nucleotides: TGTGCCTGGAGAGGAGATAACTATGGCTACACCTTC. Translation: CAWRGDNYGYTF.

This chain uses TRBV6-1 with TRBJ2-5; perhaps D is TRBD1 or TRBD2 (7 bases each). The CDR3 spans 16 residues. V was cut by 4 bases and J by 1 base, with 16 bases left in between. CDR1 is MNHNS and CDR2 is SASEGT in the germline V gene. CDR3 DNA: TGTGCCAGCAGTGCCCACAGGGGAGGGCTCCAAGAGACCCAGTACTTC. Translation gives CASSAHRGGLQETQYF.

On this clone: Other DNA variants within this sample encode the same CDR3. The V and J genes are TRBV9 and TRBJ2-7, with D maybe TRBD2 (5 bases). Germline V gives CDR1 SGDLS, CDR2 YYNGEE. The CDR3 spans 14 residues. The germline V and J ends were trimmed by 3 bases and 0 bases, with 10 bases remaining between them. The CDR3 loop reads CASSAGGSSYEQYF. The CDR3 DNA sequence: TGTGCCAGCAGCGCAGGCGGGTCCTCCTACGAGCAGTACTTC.

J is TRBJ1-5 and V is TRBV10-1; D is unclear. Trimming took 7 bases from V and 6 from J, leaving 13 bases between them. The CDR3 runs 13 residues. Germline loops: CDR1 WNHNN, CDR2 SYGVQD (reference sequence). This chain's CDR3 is CASMGPFIQPQHF. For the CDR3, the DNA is TGCGCCAGCATGGGCCCCTTTATTCAGCCCCAGCATTTT.

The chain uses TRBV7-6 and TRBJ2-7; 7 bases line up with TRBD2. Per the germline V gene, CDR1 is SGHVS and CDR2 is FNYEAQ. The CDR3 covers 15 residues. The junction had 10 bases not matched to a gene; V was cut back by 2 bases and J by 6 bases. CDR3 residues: CASSLYRSGGSEQYF. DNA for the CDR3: TGTGCCAGCAGCTTATACAGGTCCGGGGGGTCCGAGCAGTACTTC.

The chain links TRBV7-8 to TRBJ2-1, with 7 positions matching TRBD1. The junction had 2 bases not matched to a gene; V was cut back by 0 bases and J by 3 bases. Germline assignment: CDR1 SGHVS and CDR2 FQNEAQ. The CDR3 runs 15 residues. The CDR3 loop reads CASSLAGTDYNEQFF. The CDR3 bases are TGTGCCAGCAGCTTAGCCGGGACAGACTACAATGAGCAGTTCTTC.

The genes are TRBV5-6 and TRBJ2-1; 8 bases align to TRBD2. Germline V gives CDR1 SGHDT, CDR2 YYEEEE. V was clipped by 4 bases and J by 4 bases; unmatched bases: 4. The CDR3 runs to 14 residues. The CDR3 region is CASSRSGTYNEQFF. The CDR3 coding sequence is TGTGCCAGCAGCCGTAGCGGGACTTACAATGAGCAGTTCTTC.

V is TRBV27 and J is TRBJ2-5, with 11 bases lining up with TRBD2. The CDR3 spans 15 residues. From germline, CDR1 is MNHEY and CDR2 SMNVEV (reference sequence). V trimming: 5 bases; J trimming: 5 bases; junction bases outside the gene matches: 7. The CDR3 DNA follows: TGTGCCAGCAGTCCCTATAGCGGGGGGGCGGAGACCCAGTACTTC. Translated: CASSPYSGGAETQYF.

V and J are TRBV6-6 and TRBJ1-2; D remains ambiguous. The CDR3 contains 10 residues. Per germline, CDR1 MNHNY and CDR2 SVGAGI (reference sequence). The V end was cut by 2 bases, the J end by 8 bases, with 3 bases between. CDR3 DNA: TGTGCCAGCAGTTACGAAGGCTACACCTTC. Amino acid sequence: CASSYEGYTF.

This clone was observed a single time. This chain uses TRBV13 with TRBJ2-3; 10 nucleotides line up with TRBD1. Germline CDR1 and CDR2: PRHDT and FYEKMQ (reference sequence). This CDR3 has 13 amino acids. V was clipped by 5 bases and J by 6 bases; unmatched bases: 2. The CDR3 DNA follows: TGTGCCAGCAGCCGGGACAGGGGCGATACGCAGTATTTT. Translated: CASSRDRGDTQYF.

CDR3 loop: CASSLPTTLAGPYNEQFF. The DNA for the CDR3 is TGCGCCAGCAGCTTGCCGACTACCCTAGCGGGACCCTACAATGAGCAGTTCTTC. This sequence joins TRBV5-1 and TRBJ2-1, with 9 positions matching TRBD2. In germline, CDR1 is SGHRS, CDR2 YFSETQ. V shed 1 base and J 2 bases; nucleotides not matched to a gene: 10. CDR3 length: 18 residues.

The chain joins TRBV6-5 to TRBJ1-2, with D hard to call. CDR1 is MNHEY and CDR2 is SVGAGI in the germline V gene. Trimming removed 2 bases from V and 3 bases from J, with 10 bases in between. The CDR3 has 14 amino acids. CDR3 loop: CASSYGPTDYGYTF. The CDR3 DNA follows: TGTGCCAGCAGTTACGGGCCGACGGACTATGGCTACACCTTC.

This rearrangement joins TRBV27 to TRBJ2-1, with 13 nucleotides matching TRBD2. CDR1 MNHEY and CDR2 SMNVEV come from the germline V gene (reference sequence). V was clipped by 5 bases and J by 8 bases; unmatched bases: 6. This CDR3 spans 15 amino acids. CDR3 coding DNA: TGTGCCAGCAGTCTCGGGACTAGCGGGACCGATGAGCAGTTCTTC. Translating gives CASSLGTSGTDEQFF.

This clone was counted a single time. The CDR3 DNA sequence: TGTGCCAGTTCCGGGAGCGGGGGTACTAGAGAGACCCAGTACTTC. It encodes CASSGSGGTRETQYF. This chain links TRBV9 with TRBJ2-5; TRBD2 agrees at 8 bases. Trimming at V came to 8 bases and at J to 4 bases, leaving 13 bases not matched to a gene. Germline V gene sequence: CDR1 SGDLS, CDR2 YYNGEE. The CDR3 length is 15 residues.

Written as DNA, the CDR3 is TGTGCCATCAGTGACCCCGGGGGACAGGAGCCCTACGAGCAGTACTTC. Amino acid sequence: CAISDPGGQEPYEQYF. The J gene is TRBJ2-7, the V gene TRBV10-3; 8 nucleotides agree with TRBD1. The CDR3 sequence is 16 residues long. Trimming took 3 bases from V and 2 from J; bases not matched to a gene: 9. Looked up from germline, CDR1 is ENHRY and CDR2 is SYGVKD.

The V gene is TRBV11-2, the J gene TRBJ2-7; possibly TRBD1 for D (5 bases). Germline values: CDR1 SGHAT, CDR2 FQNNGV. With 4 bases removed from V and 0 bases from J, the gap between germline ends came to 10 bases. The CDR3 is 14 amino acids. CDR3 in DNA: TGTGCCAGCAGCTGGGTGGACAACTCCTACGAGCAGTACTTC. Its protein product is CASSWVDNSYEQYF.